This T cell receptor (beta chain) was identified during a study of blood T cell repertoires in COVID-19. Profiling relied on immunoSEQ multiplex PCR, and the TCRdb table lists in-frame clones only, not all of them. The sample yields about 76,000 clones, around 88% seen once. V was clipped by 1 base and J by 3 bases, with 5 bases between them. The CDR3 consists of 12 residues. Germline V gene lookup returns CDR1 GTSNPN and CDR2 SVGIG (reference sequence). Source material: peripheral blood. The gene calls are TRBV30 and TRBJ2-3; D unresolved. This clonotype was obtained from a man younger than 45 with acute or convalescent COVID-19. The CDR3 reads CAWSGGTDTQYF. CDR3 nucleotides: TGTGCCTGGAGTGGCGGTACAGATACGCAGTATTTT.